A single sample is the source of the 29 T cell receptor beta chains below, sequenced in a study of OX40 agonist ivuxolimab in advanced cancers. Generated by immunoSEQ multiplex PCR, the TCRdb table keeps only in-frame clones and is missing some. Of roughly 71,000 clones in the sample, roughly 84% were seen once. Sequencing was performed on CD4+ or CD8+ T cells sorted from blood, taken in a trial of the OX40 agonist ivuxolimab. Receptors originate from an adult with an advanced solid tumor such as melanoma, head and neck, liver or kidney cancer.

V is TRBV7-6 and J is TRBJ1-1; maybe TRBD1 (6 bases). Germline CDR1 and CDR2: SGHVS and FNYEAQ. The CDR3 totals 13 residues. Trimming took off 2 bases at V and 4 bases at J, with 8 bases between the two ends. The chain's CDR3 is CASSLPGATEAFF. For the CDR3, the DNA is TGTGCCAGCAGCTTACCGGGGGCCACTGAAGCTTTCTTT.

This clone was recorded once. This chain uses TRBV15 with TRBJ1-2; D might be TRBD1 (6 bases). Germline V gene sequence: CDR1 LNHNV, CDR2 YYDKDF (reference sequence). V lost 2 bases and J lost 8, with 24 bases in between. This CDR3 is 17 amino acids long. The CDR3: CATSRPGAYQRIEGYTF. As DNA, the CDR3 is TGTGCCACCAGCAGACCAGGGGCTTACCAGAGGATAGAGGGCTACACCTTC.

The V and J genes are TRBV29-1 and TRBJ1-3; 9 bases fit TRBD1. This CDR3 comprises 18 residues. The V and J ends lost 3 bases and 0 bases, in that order; junction bases with no gene match: 12. Germline loops: CDR1 SQVTM, CDR2 ANQGSEA. The CDR3 sequence: CSVDPGQGTPHSGNTIYF. Written as DNA, the CDR3 is TGCAGCGTTGATCCGGGACAGGGTACTCCCCACTCTGGAAACACCATATATTTT.

This sequence joins TRBV7-2 and TRBJ1-1, with D tentatively TRBD1 (6 bases). The ends were cut back, 5 bases at V and 4 bases at J, with 11 bases in the middle. Germline loops: CDR1 SGHTA, CDR2 FQGNSA. CDR3 length: 13 residues. CDR3 in DNA: TGTGCCAGCAGCGCCCAGGGGAGCACTGAAGCTTTCTTT. Translation gives CASSAQGSTEAFF.

This rearrangement joins TRBV9 to TRBJ2-1, with D maybe TRBD2 (6 bases). CDR1 and CDR2 from the germline V gene are SGDLS and YYNGEE. The CDR3 contains 15 residues. V lost 3 bases and J 8 bases, leaving 18 bases between the germline ends. CDR3 in amino acids: CASSASVASSDEQFF. The CDR3 bases are TGTGCCAGCAGCGCTAGCGTGGCTAGTTCGGATGAGCAGTTCTTC.

The chain has TRBV7-2 and TRBJ2-7, with TRBD2 identical over 7 bases. Germline CDR1 SGHTA, CDR2 FQGNSA. CDR3 length equals 13 residues. V trimming: 1 base; J trimming: 7 bases; junction bases outside the gene matches: 4. The CDR3 protein is CASSLGGRDEQYF. Here the CDR3 DNA reads TGTGCCAGCAGCTTAGGCGGGAGAGATGAGCAGTACTTC.

The chain combines TRBV11-2 with TRBJ1-1; the D is unclear. This CDR3 is 13 amino acids long. V lost 1 base and J lost 1, with 4 bases in between. Germline-derived CDR1 and CDR2 are SGHAT and FQNNGV. The CDR3 region is CASSLGSNTEAFF. The CDR3 DNA reads TGTGCCAGCAGCTTAGGCTCGAACACTGAAGCTTTCTTT.

The chain carries TRBV28 and TRBJ1-2, with unresolved D. The CDR3 has 13 residues. V shed 6 bases and J shed 8 bases, with 16 bases lying between them. Germline lookup yields CDR1 MDHEN and CDR2 SYDVKM. The chain's CDR3 is CASSSPAGEGYTF. DNA for the CDR3: TGTGCCAGCAGCTCCCCCGCGGGTGAAGGCTACACCTTC.

This CDR3 reads CASSHRTGVKNTEAFF. CDR3 nucleotide sequence: TGTGCCAGCAGCCATCGGACAGGGGTCAAAAACACTGAAGCTTTCTTT. The rearrangement joins TRBV27 to TRBJ1-1, with 9 positions matching TRBD1. The CDR3 loop spans 16 amino acids. Germline assignment: CDR1 MNHEY and CDR2 SMNVEV (reference sequence). The V gene end was trimmed by 6 bases and the J gene end by 2 bases; junction bases not matched to a gene: 10.

This rearrangement joins TRBV28 to TRBJ2-2; tentative D call: TRBD1 (5 bases). V was pared by 4 bases and J by 5 bases, with 8 bases between. This CDR3 spans 13 amino acids. From germline, CDR1 is MDHEN and CDR2 SYDVKM. DNA of the CDR3: TGTGCCAGCAGTTCTGACAGTACCGGGGAGCTGTTTTTT. This encodes CASSSDSTGELFF.

The rearrangement joins TRBV19 to TRBJ2-7; D call uncertain. The germline V gene encodes CDR1 LNHDA and CDR2 SQIVND (reference sequence). The CDR3 covers 13 residues. The V gene lost 3 bases and the J gene lost 5 bases, with 11 bases spanning the gap. The CDR3 sequence is CASSISRMDEQYF. The DNA of the CDR3 is TGTGCCAGTAGTATTTCCAGAATGGACGAGCAGTACTTC.

The chain has TRBV29-1 and TRBJ2-1, with unresolved D. The CDR3 is 12 amino acids. Germline CDR1 and CDR2: SQVTM and ANQGSEA. Trimming removed 4 bases at V and 3 bases at J, with 7 bases between. CDR3 sequence (DNA): TGCAGCGTTGGGGGTTACTACAATGAGCAGTTCTTC. This gives the protein CSVGGYYNEQFF.

The chain links TRBV5-1 to TRBJ1-5; 9 bases are a match to TRBD1. The germline V gene encodes CDR1 SGHRS and CDR2 YFSETQ. V was clipped by 4 bases and J by 5 bases; unmatched bases: 7. There are 15 residues in the CDR3. The CDR3 region is CASSPGTGLDQPQHF. DNA for the CDR3: TGCGCCAGCAGCCCAGGGACAGGGCTGGATCAGCCCCAGCATTTT.

The chain uses TRBV5-1 and TRBJ2-5; D may be TRBD1 (6 bases). The CDR3 consists of 15 residues. Trimming removed 2 bases from V and 2 bases from J, with 13 bases in between. Looked up from germline, CDR1 is SGHRS and CDR2 is YFSETQ. The CDR3 reads CASSFGTHEQETQYF. In DNA, the CDR3 is TGCGCCAGCAGCTTCGGGACACACGAACAAGAGACCCAGTACTTC.

Regarding this clone: In the same sample, other DNA sequences code for this CDR3. The chain carries TRBV5-6 and TRBJ1-2, with D tentatively TRBD1 (6 bases). Germline CDR1 SGHDT, CDR2 YYEEEE. CDR3 size: 17 residues. V was clipped by 4 bases and J by 4 bases, with 23 bases between them. CDR3 region: CASSPGGGRRGSYGYTF. CDR3 nucleotides: TGTGCCAGCAGCCCGGGGGGCGGACGCAGGGGCAGCTATGGCTACACCTTC.

V usage is TRBV10-2 and J usage is TRBJ2-2; possible D gene TRBD2, 6 bases. Germline V gene data show CDR1 as WSHSY and CDR2 as SAAADI. The CDR3 has 15 residues. Trimming took off 0 bases at V and 4 bases at J, with 9 bases between the two ends. CDR3 sequence (DNA): TGCGCCAGCAGTGAGTCGACTAGAAGCACCGGGGAGCTGTTTTTT. This codes for CASSESTRSTGELFF.

The CDR3 bases are TGTGCCTCCCAGATGGGGGGTTACGGCTACACCTTC. Translation gives CASQMGGYGYTF. The J gene is TRBJ1-2, the V gene TRBV6-6; possible D gene TRBD1, 5 bases. Trimming took 11 bases from V and 8 from J, leaving 18 bases between them. The CDR3 is 12 amino acids. CDR1 and CDR2 (germline): MNHNY, SVGAGI (reference sequence).

This rearrangement joins TRBV20-1 to TRBJ1-3, with unresolved D. The length of the CDR3 is 11 residues. V was clipped by 5 bases and J by 1 base, with 3 bases between them. Germline values: CDR1 DFQATT, CDR2 SNEGSKA (reference sequence). CDR3 residues: CSASSGNTIYF. The DNA of the CDR3 is TGCAGTGCTTCTTCTGGAAACACCATATATTTT.

The rearrangement joins TRBV9 to TRBJ2-7; D is unresolved. Deletions cut 4 bases from V and 7 bases from J, with 15 bases between. The CDR3 spans 13 residues. Germline-derived CDR1 and CDR2 are SGDLS and YYNGEE. The CDR3 bases are TGTGCCAGCAGCCTACGACCAGAAGGGGAGCAGTACTTC. Its protein product is CASSLRPEGEQYF.

This chain uses TRBV2 with TRBJ2-2; no definite D call. CDR3 length: 11 amino acids. V dropped 6 bases and J dropped 5 bases, with 4 bases sitting between them. The V gene's germline CDR1 is SNHLY and CDR2 FYNNEI. The CDR3 is CASRSTGELFF. The CDR3 DNA reads as TGTGCCAGCAGGTCTACCGGGGAGCTGTTTTTT.

The V and J genes are TRBV7-9 and TRBJ2-2; no reliable D call. The CDR3 runs 19 residues. The V end was cut by 0 bases, the J end by 1 base, with 18 bases between. The germline CDR1 and CDR2 sequences are SEHNR and FQNEAQ (reference sequence). CDR3 sequence (DNA): TGTGCCAGCAGCTTAGCCCCCGTTTTCGCCCGTGTGAACACCGGGGAGCTGTTTTTT. Translated, it gives CASSLAPVFARVNTGELFF. Based on the CDR3 plus reference TRBV7-9 and TRBJ2-2, the full variable domain is DTGVSQNPRHKITKRGQNVTFRCDPISEHNRLYWYRQTLGQGPEFLTYFQNEAQLEKSRLLSDRFSAERPKGSFSTLEIQRTEQGDSAMYLCASSLAPVFARVNTGELFFGEGSRLTVL.

The chain has TRBV9 and TRBJ2-4; D remains ambiguous. Trimming cost V 0 bases and J 0 bases, with 7 bases left between them. Per the germline V gene, CDR1 is SGDLS and CDR2 is YYNGEE. CDR3 length: 15 residues. The CDR3 nucleotides read TGTGCCAGCAGCGTAGACGGTTTAGCCAAAAACATTCAGTACTTC. Its translation is CASSVDGLAKNIQYF.

V usage is TRBV7-2 and J usage is TRBJ2-1; 8 positions match TRBD2. Germline CDR1 is SGHTA and CDR2 is FQGNSA. The CDR3 contains 17 residues. V lost 4 bases to trimming and J lost 8 bases; unmatched junction nucleotides: 16. The DNA for the CDR3 is TGTGCCAGCAGCTCCGGCACGGGAGGGAGGGGCATAGATGAGCAGTTCTTC. Translating gives CASSSGTGGRGIDEQFF.

The rearrangement joins TRBV5-1 to TRBJ2-7; 9 nucleotides align to TRBD1. V shed 4 bases, J shed 3 bases, and the junction held 2 bases outside the gene matches. The CDR3 is 13 residues long. Per the germline V gene, CDR1 is SGHRS and CDR2 is YFSETQ. CDR3 bases: TGCGCCAGCAGCGAGACAGGGGGCTACGAGCAGTACTTC. Encoded protein: CASSETGGYEQYF.

V is TRBV5-5 and J is TRBJ2-3; no firm D call. The V gene lost 3 bases and the J gene lost 0 bases, with 14 bases spanning the gap. Germline V gives CDR1 SGHKS, CDR2 YYEKEE (reference sequence). This CDR3 is 16 amino acids long. The CDR3 region has the DNA TGTGCCAGCAGCTCGGGCCGTGGACGGAGCACAGATACGCAGTATTTT. This sequence encodes CASSSGRGRSTDTQYF. Filled out from reference TRBV5-5 and TRBJ2-3, the complete variable domain reads DAGVTQSPTHLIKTRGQQVTLRCSPISGHKSVSWYQQVLGQGPQFIFQYYEKEERGRGNFPDRFSARQFPNYSSELNVNALLLGDSALYLCASSSGRGRSTDTQYFGPGTRLTVL.

Written as DNA, the CDR3 is TGTGCCAGCGCAAAAGGGGGCGGAAACACTGAAGCTTTCTTT. It translates to CASAKGGGNTEAFF. The genes are TRBV2 and TRBJ1-1; 7 bases line up with TRBD1. J was trimmed by 2 bases and V by 8 bases; bases with no gene match: 8. Per the germline V gene, CDR1 is SNHLY and CDR2 is FYNNEI. This CDR3 spans 14 amino acids. The entire variable domain, with the rest obtained from reference TRBV2 and TRBJ1-1, is as follows: EPEVTQTPSHQVTQMGQEVILRCVPISNHLYFYWYRQILGQKVEFLVSFYNNEISEKSEIFDDQFSVERPDGSNFTLKIRSTKLEDSAMYFCASAKGGGNTEAFFGQGTRLTVV.

The chain uses TRBV29-1 and TRBJ2-1; tentative D call: TRBD2 (6 bases). Trimming pared 6 bases from V and 0 bases from J, leaving 12 bases between. The CDR3 is made up of 14 amino acids. CDR1 and CDR2 (germline): SQVTM, ANQGSEA. The CDR3 coding sequence is TGCAGCGTGGCGAGGGAGGCCTCCTACAATGAGCAGTTCTTC. As protein: CSVAREASYNEQFF.

This clone occurred a few times. The CDR3 DNA reads TGTGCCTGGAGTGTAGCCCCCGGATCCGTGGGTTATGGGGCCAACGTCCTGACTTTC. It specifies CAWSVAPGSVGYGANVLTF. The chain carries TRBV30 and TRBJ2-6; D is uncertain. The germline V and J ends were trimmed by 0 bases and 3 bases, with 21 bases remaining between them. The germline V gene has CDR1 GTSNPN and CDR2 SVGIG (reference sequence). The CDR3 contains 19 residues. The full variable domain, in which reference TRBV30 and TRBJ2-6 provide the parts outside the CDR3, is SQTIHQWPATLVQPVGSPLSLECTVEGTSNPNLYWYRQAAGRGLQLLFYSVGIGQISSEVPQNLSASRPQDRQFILSSKKLLLSDSGFYLCAWSVAPGSVGYGANVLTFGAGSRLTVL.

This chain uses TRBV5-4 with TRBJ2-5, with D maybe TRBD2 (6 bases). Trimming cost V 8 bases and J 5 bases, with 19 bases left between them. Per germline, CDR1 SGHNT and CDR2 YYREEE (reference sequence). The CDR3 spans 14 residues. This CDR3 is CASAGGGPKETQYF. DNA of the CDR3: TGTGCCAGTGCCGGGGGAGGCCCCAAGGAGACCCAGTACTTC.